This T cell receptor (beta chain) was sequenced in a study of shared clonotypes between healthy human individuals. At the level of the study: The people who gave samples were a couple of women and a few men aged 18 to 49.

Germline-derived CDR1 and CDR2 are SGDLS and YYNGEE. V dropped 2 bases and J dropped 0; count of bases not matched to a gene: 3. CDR3 length: 15 residues. General study results and limits: Sorted-subset samples were not fully sequenced, rarefaction indicated.

The test was conducted at deep level. Sequencing used immunoSEQ multiplex PCR; TCRdb keeps in-frame clones, though not all of them. The table lists about 690,000 clones, 90% of them singletons. On this clone: Its antigen is currently unknown.

The donor population consisted of healthy HIV-negative adults with no recent acute infections or vaccinations. This receptor was obtained from a young man in good health. Some clones in this sample may be carry-over from other donors' samples. What was sequenced was memory CD8+ T cells from PBMCs. Noted subset: CD45RO+ cells pooled with CCR7-negative TemRA cells. The chain uses TRBV9 and TRBJ1-1; 8 bases are shared with TRBD1. The CDR3 DNA follows: TGTGCCAGCAGCGTCGAGACAGGGGTGAACACTGAAGCTTTCTTT. It yields the protein CASSVETGVNTEAFF.